These 25 T cell receptor beta chains came from one sample sequenced in a study of cytomegalovirus exposure and HLA in healthy donors. Researchers ran the PCR with 60 Vbeta and 13 Jbeta primers. The protocol was immunoSEQ multiplex PCR, while the TCRdb copy is restricted to in-frame clones and leaves out a portion. The table records about 120,000 clones, approximately 80% of them present only once. Source material: PBMCs. The origin of the receptors is a man aged 35 to 55 in good health and CMV-seronegative.

The chain has TRBV25-1 and TRBJ2-1; perhaps TRBD1 as D (5 bases). The germline V gene has CDR1 MGHDK and CDR2 SYGVNS. Trimming shortened V by 3 bases and J by 3 bases, and 9 bases separated the two germline ends. This CDR3 contains 14 residues. CDR3 residues: CASSDLQGYNEQFF. The CDR3 DNA is TGTGCCAGCAGTGATCTTCAGGGCTACAATGAGCAGTTCTTC.

The chain recombines TRBV7-2 with TRBJ1-4, with D tentatively TRBD1 (6 bases). Trimming removed 3 bases from V and 3 bases from J, with 11 bases in between. The germline V gene has CDR1 SGHTA and CDR2 FQGNSA. The CDR3 consists of 15 residues. CDR3 bases: TGTGCCAGCAGCTTGGTATCAGGGGCTAATGAAAAACTGTTTTTT. It is translated as CASSLVSGANEKLFF. Complete variable domain (other parts from reference TRBV7-2 and TRBJ1-4): GAGVSQSPSNKVTEKGKDVELRCDPISGHTALYWYRQSLGQGLEFLIYFQGNSAPDKSGLPSDRFSAERTGGSVSTLTIQRTQQEDSAVYLCASSLVSGANEKLFFGSGTQLSVL.

V usage is TRBV19 and J usage is TRBJ1-2, with D possibly matching TRBD1 (5 bases). Germline loops: CDR1 LNHDA, CDR2 SQIVND (reference sequence). CDR3 length: 16 amino acids. Trimming shortened V by 9 bases and J by 6 bases, and 26 bases separated the two germline ends. As DNA, the CDR3 is TGTGCCAGCCTAGCGGCAGGGACCCTTAGACACCATGGCTACACCTTC. Translating it yields CASLAAGTLRHHGYTF.

The CDR3 DNA reads as TGTGCCAGCAGCTCCCAGGGGCGGGGGGCCGGGGAGCTGTTTTTT. Residues: CASSSQGRGAGELFF. V is TRBV7-3 and J is TRBJ2-2; 8 bases are shared with TRBD2. The V gene end was trimmed by 4 bases and the J gene end by 6 bases; junction bases not matched to a gene: 7. In germline, CDR1 is SGHTA, CDR2 FQGTGA. This CDR3 is built from 15 residues.

This chain joins TRBV6-5 and TRBJ2-7; 7 bases are shared with TRBD2. Germline V lookup: CDR1 MNHEY, CDR2 SVGAGI. CDR3 length: 15 residues. The V gene end was trimmed by 6 bases and the J gene end by 4 bases; junction bases not matched to a gene: 12. The CDR3 loop reads CASSPDAPRGYEQYF. The DNA for the CDR3 is TGTGCCAGCAGCCCAGATGCGCCGCGGGGGTACGAGCAGTACTTC.

The chain employs TRBV15 and TRBJ1-5; no firm D call. V shed 5 bases and J shed 0 bases, with 8 bases lying between them. The CDR3 extends over 14 amino acids. Germline V lookup: CDR1 LNHNV, CDR2 YYDKDF (reference sequence). The CDR3, as DNA: TGTGCCACCAGCCGGGCGGGTAGCAATCAGCCCCAGCATTTT. It specifies CATSRAGSNQPQHF. The full variable domain, its missing parts supplied by reference TRBV15 and TRBJ1-5, is DAMVIQNPRYQVTQFGKPVTLSCSQTLNHNVMYWYQQKSSQAPKLLFHYYDKDFNNEADTPDNFQSRRPNTSFCFLDIRSPGLGDTAMYLCATSRAGSNQPQHFGDGTRLSIL.

The chain uses TRBV5-5 and TRBJ1-2; the match to TRBD1 covers 9 bases. Germline values: CDR1 SGHKS, CDR2 YYEKEE (reference sequence). Unmatched junction bases numbered 13, after V lost 4 bases and J lost 6 bases. There are 16 residues in the CDR3. The CDR3 loop is CASSLGQGRNSDGYTF. The CDR3 DNA is TGTGCCAGCAGCCTGGGACAGGGAAGAAATTCAGATGGCTACACCTTC.

The chain recombines TRBV5-1 with TRBJ1-2, with D possibly matching TRBD1 (6 bases). Trimming removed 7 bases at V and 0 bases at J, with 13 bases between. The CDR3 is made up of 14 amino acids. Germline V gives CDR1 SGHRS, CDR2 YFSETQ. In DNA form, the CDR3 reads TGCGCCAGCCAGGCGACAGGATCTAACTATGGCTACACCTTC. Translation gives CASQATGSNYGYTF. The full variable domain, rest sourced from reference TRBV5-1 and TRBJ1-2, is KAGVTQTPRYLIKTRGQQVTLSCSPISGHRSVSWYQQTPGQGLQFLFEYFSETQRNKGNFPGRFSGRQFSNSRSEMNVSTLELGDSALYLCASQATGSNYGYTFGSGTRLTVV.

This clone was detected only once. The V and J genes are TRBV30 and TRBJ2-1; 11 nucleotides match TRBD2. V trimming: 4 bases; J trimming: 4 bases; junction bases outside the gene matches: 12. The CDR3 loop spans 17 amino acids. CDR1 GTSNPN and CDR2 SVGIG come from the germline V gene (reference sequence). The CDR3 region is CAWTNLGGTSGYNEQFF. The CDR3, as DNA: TGTGCCTGGACCAACTTAGGGGGGACTAGCGGATACAATGAGCAGTTCTTC.

The chain recombines TRBV6-1 with TRBJ2-7, with 8 positions matching TRBD1. The length of the CDR3 is 15 residues. V was clipped by 1 base and J by 4 bases; unmatched bases: 6. CDR1 and CDR2 from the germline V gene are MNHNS and SASEGT. DNA of the CDR3: TGTGCCAGCAGTGAAGAGCGGACAGGGCAGTACGAGCAGTACTTC. Translating it yields CASSEERTGQYEQYF.

Regarding this clone: The conserved closing phenylalanine or tryptophan is absent in this CDR3, likely reflecting a read error. It is unclear where the CDR3 begins or ends on the DNA, so no DNA is shown, and the CDR3 is as TCRdb lists it. The chain carries TRBV7-2 and TRBJ1-4; TRBD1 was called by the table and not checked on the DNA. Germline CDR1 SGHTA, CDR2 FQGNSA. The length of the CDR3 is 11 amino acids, counting both ends. The CDR3 spells CASSARQGSPS.

The chain recombines TRBV6-4 with TRBJ2-3; 10 nucleotides line up with TRBD2. Germline assignment: CDR1 MRHNA and CDR2 SNTAGT. CDR3 size: 16 residues. Trimming cost V 0 bases and J 2 bases; bases outside gene matches: 2. The CDR3 DNA follows: TGTGCCAGCAGTGACTCAGCGGGAGGGCCCACAGATACGCAGTATTTT. Its protein is CASSDSAGGPTDTQYF.

V is TRBV5-4 and J is TRBJ2-1; 7 nucleotides agree with TRBD2. Germline loops: CDR1 SGHNT, CDR2 YYREEE (reference sequence). V lost 4 bases to trimming and J lost 6 bases; unmatched junction nucleotides: 1. This CDR3 is built from 12 residues. CDR3 loop: CASSPGGNEQFF. In DNA, the CDR3 is TGTGCCAGCAGCCCGGGGGGCAATGAGCAGTTCTTC.

The V call is TRBV7-6, the J call TRBJ2-7, with 16 bases fitting TRBD2. Germline assignment: CDR1 SGHVS and CDR2 FNYEAQ. There are 16 residues in the CDR3. V was clipped by 5 bases and J by 5 bases; unmatched bases: 6. For the CDR3, the DNA is TGTGCCAGCAGCGCGGGACTAGCGGGAGGGCGGAACGAGCAGTACTTC. Translation: CASSAGLAGGRNEQYF. Supplemented by reference TRBV7-6 and TRBJ2-7, the full variable domain reads GAGVSQSPRYKVTKRGQDVALRCDPISGHVSLYWYRQALGQGPEFLTYFNYEAQQDKSGLPNDRFSAERPEGSISTLTIQRTEQRDSAMYRCASSAGLAGGRNEQYFGPGTRLTVT.

This clone was seen just once. The chain couples TRBV27 to TRBJ2-3; no definite D call. This CDR3 has 14 amino acids. Between the trimmed V and J ends, which lost 4 bases and 0 bases, there was a span of 8 bases. Germline CDR1 reads MNHEY; CDR2 reads SMNVEV (reference sequence). The CDR3 coding sequence is TGTGCCAGCAGTTACAACCCCAGCACAGATACGCAGTATTTT. Protein product: CASSYNPSTDTQYF.

This clone has a handful of counts. V gene TRBV5-4 combines with J gene TRBJ2-5; 10 bases line up with TRBD2. The CDR3 runs 17 residues. The germline V gene encodes CDR1 SGHNT and CDR2 YYREEE (reference sequence). J gave up 2 bases and V 0 bases, and 7 bases lay outside the gene matches. In DNA form, the CDR3 reads TGTGCCAGCAGCTTGGGAGGGCTAGCGGGGGTACAAGAGACCCAGTACTTC. Translated, it gives CASSLGGLAGVQETQYF.

The chain is built from TRBV4-3 and TRBJ1-2; maybe TRBD1 (5 bases). The germline CDR1 and CDR2 sequences are LGHNA and YSLEER. V was clipped by 0 bases and J by 7 bases, with 12 bases between them. The CDR3 loop spans 14 amino acids. This CDR3 is CASSQEVAGLGYTF. CDR3 nucleotides: TGCGCCAGCAGCCAAGAGGTGGCAGGGCTTGGCTACACCTTC.

The chain is built from TRBV11-3 and TRBJ2-7; tentatively, D is TRBD1 (6 bases). The germline CDR1 and CDR2 sequences are SGHNT and YENEEA. This CDR3 contains 15 residues. V was cut by 0 bases and J by 5 bases, with 14 bases left in between. The CDR3 here is CASSLDAQGDNEQYF. CDR3 nucleotides: TGTGCCAGCAGCTTAGATGCACAGGGAGACAACGAGCAGTACTTC.

This chain connects TRBV5-1 to TRBJ1-5; 7 bases fit TRBD1. Germline V gives CDR1 SGHRS, CDR2 YFSETQ. CDR3 length: 15 residues. V lost 4 bases and J lost 7; bases outside the gene matches: 11. The CDR3 sequence is CASSPTGFPSQPQHF. The CDR3 DNA reads as TGCGCCAGCAGCCCGACAGGGTTCCCCTCCCAGCCCCAGCATTTT.

V and J are TRBV28 and TRBJ1-4, with unresolved D. Germline values: CDR1 MDHEN, CDR2 SYDVKM. V dropped 4 bases and J dropped 6 bases, with 18 bases sitting between them. The CDR3 has 16 residues. The CDR3 loop reads CASSSRLTRLHEKLFF. CDR3 DNA: TGTGCCAGCAGTTCCAGACTTACCCGCCTACATGAAAAACTGTTTTTT.

V gene TRBV5-1 combines with J gene TRBJ2-3, with 9 bases identical to TRBD1. V was pared by 7 bases and J by 0 bases, with 0 bases of the junction left unmatched. Looked up from germline, CDR1 is SGHRS and CDR2 is YFSETQ. This CDR3 is 13 amino acids long. CDR3 sequence: CASGTGSTDTQYF. As DNA, the CDR3 is TGCGCCAGCGGGACAGGGAGCACAGATACGCAGTATTTT.

V usage is TRBV9 and J usage is TRBJ2-1, with TRBD2 identical over 7 bases. The CDR3 spans 16 residues. Trimming removed 0 bases from V and 3 bases from J; junction bases left unmatched: 6. Germline loops: CDR1 SGDLS, CDR2 YYNGEE. The CDR3 region has the DNA TGTGCCAGCAGCGTAGGGGCAGCGGGACTCTACAATGAGCAGTTCTTC. Translating gives CASSVGAAGLYNEQFF.

The chain carries TRBV16 and TRBJ1-5, with TRBD1 as a possible D gene (5 bases). Trimming stripped 4 bases from V and 6 bases from J, with 16 bases between. This CDR3 has 15 residues. CDR1 and CDR2 (germline): KGHSY, FQNENV. DNA of the CDR3: TGTGCCAGCAGCCGCGGGGCGGGGCCTGGTCAGCCCCAGCATTTT. It encodes CASSRGAGPGQPQHF.

This clone was seen only once. V is TRBV7-2 and J is TRBJ2-1; D call uncertain. Germline-derived CDR1 and CDR2 are SGHTA and FQGNSA. This CDR3 contains 14 residues. Trimming took off 1 base at V and 8 bases at J, with 12 bases between the two ends. The CDR3 reads CASSLVAIKDEQFF. The CDR3 DNA follows: TGTGCCAGCAGCTTAGTAGCTATCAAGGATGAGCAGTTCTTC.

This clone has a handful of counts. The V gene is TRBV7-2, the J gene TRBJ1-1; maybe TRBD1 (5 bases). The CDR3 covers 15 residues. Germline V CDR1 and CDR2: SGHTA, FQGNSA. V was trimmed by 1 base and J by 9 bases, leaving 18 bases between them. Here the CDR3 reads CASSLVLGERGQAFF. The DNA of the CDR3 is TGTGCCAGCAGCTTAGTATTAGGGGAACGAGGTCAAGCTTTCTTT.